The 14 T cell receptor beta chains in this list originate from one sample, sequenced in a study of vaccination and CD4 T cells after COVID-19. Described treatment: roughly ten-day PBMC culture with coronavirus spike peptide pools or control peptides (ViraFEST assay). Sequenced with the Oncomine TCR Beta short-read assay was DNA taken from cultured CD4+ T cells. MiXCR was run by TCRdb on the PCR reads, yielding one entry per CDR3 protein. Of about 15,000 distinct CDR3 sequences in the sample, approximately 42% are singletons; the top ten hold approximately 22%. For these TCRs, the target antigens are not known. The sample was cultured CD4+ T cells from blood. The receptors here all came from a human donor with COVID-19.

The V gene is TRBV20-1, the J gene TRBJ1-6; D remains ambiguous. Per germline, CDR1 DFQATT and CDR2 SNEGSKA (reference sequence). This CDR3 spans 14 amino acids. V dropped 3 bases and J dropped 7 bases, with 13 bases sitting between them. CDR3 nucleotides: TGCAGTGCTAGTAATTCCCGAAAAAATTCACCCCTCCACTTT. Amino acid sequence: CSASNSRKNSPLHF.

This clonotype has only one observation. This chain uses TRBV11-2 with TRBJ2-7, with a tentative D call TRBD1 (6 bases). This CDR3 spans 14 amino acids. Germline assignment: CDR1 SGHAT and CDR2 FQNNGV. V was cut by 2 bases and J by 3 bases, with 11 bases left in between. The CDR3 DNA is TGTGCCAGCAGCTTATTGGCAGGGGTCTACGAGCAGTACTTC. This translates into CASSLLAGVYEQYF.

This chain joins TRBV6-2 or TRBV6-3 and TRBJ1-5; D is uncertain. V was pared by 3 bases and J by 1 base, with 7 bases between. The CDR3 extends over 14 amino acids. The germline V gene encodes CDR1 MNHEY and CDR2 SVGEGT. The CDR3 reads CASSYSGSNQPQHF. Here the CDR3 DNA reads TGTGCCAGCAGTTATTCCGGCAGCAATCAGCCCCAGCATTTT.

The V and J genes are TRBV5-1 and TRBJ2-2; D not certain. The CDR3 has 14 amino acids. Germline lookup yields CDR1 SGHRS and CDR2 YFSETQ. Trimming removed 0 bases at V and 6 bases at J, with 9 bases between. The CDR3 protein is CASSLVLSSGELFF. DNA for the CDR3: TGCGCCAGCAGCTTGGTTCTGTCATCCGGGGAGCTGTTTTTT.

The CDR3 region is CASSQQLASTDTQYF. The CDR3 DNA reads TGTGCCAGCAGCCAACAGCTAGCTAGCACAGATACGCAGTATTTT. The genes are TRBV14 and TRBJ2-3; perhaps TRBD2 as D (5 bases). Germline V lookup: CDR1 SGHDN, CDR2 FVKESK. The CDR3 has 15 amino acids. V was trimmed by 2 bases and J by 0 bases, leaving 9 bases between them.

V and J are TRBV11-2 and TRBJ1-2, with D uncertain. The CDR3 totals 12 residues. V lost 6 bases, J lost 4 bases, and 9 bases lay in between. Germline V gene lookup returns CDR1 SGHAT and CDR2 FQNNGV. The CDR3 bases are TGTGCCAGCAGGAAAGCGGTCTATGGCTACACCTTC. Its translation is CASRKAVYGYTF.

This chain uses TRBV19 with TRBJ1-2; D might be TRBD1 (6 bases). V was trimmed by 5 bases and J by 6 bases, leaving 22 bases between them. The germline gives CDR1 LNHDA, CDR2 SQIVND (reference sequence). The CDR3 covers 16 residues. In DNA, the CDR3 is TGTGCCAGTAGTCCTTTAAGCCCACTCTGGACAGATGGCTACACCTTC. It yields the protein CASSPLSPLWTDGYTF.

The J gene is TRBJ1-3, the V gene TRBV30; D is unresolved. This CDR3 region has 15 residues. The germline V gene has CDR1 GTSNPN and CDR2 SVGIG (reference sequence). The V gene lost 1 base and the J gene lost 4 bases, with 14 bases spanning the gap. CDR3 sequence: CAWSANSQAGNTIYF. CDR3 sequence (DNA): TGTGCCTGGAGTGCCAACTCCCAGGCGGGAAACACCATATATTTT. Combining the CDR3 with reference TRBV30 and TRBJ1-3 gives the whole variable domain SQTIHQWPATLVQPVGSPLSLECTVEGTSNPNLYWYRQAAGRGLQLLFYSVGIGQISSEVPQNLSASRPQDRQFILSSKKLLLSDSGFYLCAWSANSQAGNTIYFGEGSWLTVV.

This clonotype was observed a few times. The rearrangement joins TRBV6-1 to TRBJ2-5; 11 nucleotides line up with TRBD2. Germline CDR1 MNHNS, CDR2 SASEGT. CDR3 size: 16 residues. V dropped 8 bases and J dropped 5; count of bases not matched to a gene: 13. DNA for the CDR3: TGTGCCAGCCGCCCCCTAGCGGGGGGACCAGGGGAGACCCAGTACTTC. Its protein product is CASRPLAGGPGETQYF.

This chain joins TRBV11-2 and TRBJ2-3; possibly TRBD2 for D (7 bases). The V gene lost 3 bases and the J gene lost 0 bases, with 13 bases spanning the gap. CDR3 length: 16 amino acids. In germline, CDR1 is SGHAT, CDR2 FQNNGV. The CDR3 sequence is CASSFGAGASTDTQYF. The CDR3 region has the DNA TGTGCCAGCAGCTTTGGTGCGGGGGCTAGCACAGATACGCAGTATTTT.

The chain couples TRBV30 to TRBJ2-2; the match to TRBD2 covers 7 bases. This CDR3 has 14 amino acids. Germline CDR1 and CDR2: GTSNPN and SVGIG (reference sequence). V lost 4 bases and J lost 7; bases outside the gene matches: 9. CDR3 in DNA: TGTGCCTGGATAAGGGAGGGTCAGGTCGGGGAGCTGTTTTTT. Protein sequence: CAWIREGQVGELFF.

The gene calls are TRBV10-3 and TRBJ2-3, with D uncertain. V lost 11 bases to trimming and J lost 11 bases, with 17 bases between them. The CDR3 has 11 amino acids. Looked up from germline, CDR1 is ENHRY and CDR2 is SYGVKD. CDR3 DNA: TGTGCCTGCGCTACAAACTGGGTGCAGTATTTT. This gives the protein CACATNWVQYF.

In this sample, this clonotype turned up once. The chain has TRBV27 and TRBJ2-1; weak D call: TRBD1 (5 bases). CDR3 length: 15 residues. Trimming shortened V by 9 bases and J by 0 bases, and 15 bases separated the two germline ends. The germline gives CDR1 MNHEY, CDR2 SMNVEV (reference sequence). This chain's CDR3 is CARVFTGVSYNEQFF. DNA for the CDR3: TGTGCCAGAGTATTTACAGGAGTCTCCTACAATGAGCAGTTCTTC.

This clonotype was observed a handful of times. The chain employs TRBV7-2 and TRBJ1-1; possible D gene TRBD1, 6 bases. CDR3 length: 14 amino acids. V was shortened by 5 bases and J by 11 bases, with 21 bases between the two germline ends. Germline assignment: CDR1 SGHTA and CDR2 FQGNSA. This chain's CDR3 is CASSATQGWVDAFF. CDR3 DNA: TGTGCCAGCAGCGCGACGCAGGGGTGGGTAGACGCTTTCTTT.